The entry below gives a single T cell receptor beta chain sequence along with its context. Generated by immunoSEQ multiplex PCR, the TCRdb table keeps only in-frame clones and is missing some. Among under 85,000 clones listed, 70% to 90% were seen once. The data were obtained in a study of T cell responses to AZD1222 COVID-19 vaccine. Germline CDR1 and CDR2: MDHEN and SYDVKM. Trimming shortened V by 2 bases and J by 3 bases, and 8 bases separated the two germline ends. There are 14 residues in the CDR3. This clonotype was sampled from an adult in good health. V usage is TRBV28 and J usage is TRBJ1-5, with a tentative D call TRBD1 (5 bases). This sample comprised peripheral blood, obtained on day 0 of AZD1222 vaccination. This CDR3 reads CASSLIQANQPQHF. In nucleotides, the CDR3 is TGTGCCAGCAGTTTAATACAGGCCAATCAGCCCCAGCATTTT.